One and the same sample provided the 8 T cell receptor beta chains below, sequenced in a study of T cells after yellow fever vaccination. TCRdb re-called the 5' RACE reads with MiXCR, one entry per CDR3 protein. The table includes fewer than 500,000 distinct CDR3 sequences, approximately 18% detected once. Sequenced material: PBMCs, taken before the yellow fever booster vaccination. These receptors originate from a man younger than 35 who received the YFV17D yellow fever vaccine.

V is TRBV28 and J is TRBJ2-7; the D call may be TRBD1 or TRBD2 (5 bases each). Trimming removed 7 bases from V and 0 bases from J, with 13 bases in between. CDR1 is MDHEN and CDR2 is SYDVKM in the germline V gene. This CDR3 has 14 residues. The CDR3 loop is CASTPAGTSYEQYV. The CDR3 DNA reads TGTGCCAGCACTCCCGCCGGGACCTCCTACGAGCAGTACGTC.

The V call is TRBV7-6, the J call TRBJ1-1, with D possibly TRBD1 on 6 matching bases. Germline CDR1 SGHVS, CDR2 FNYEAQ. V was pared by 2 bases and J by 6 bases, with 10 bases between. The CDR3 covers 13 residues. CDR3 coding DNA: TGTGCCAGCAGCTTAACAGGGATCGCTGAAGCTTTCTTT. Translating it yields CASSLTGIAEAFF.

This clonotype was found a few times. The chain links TRBV28 to TRBJ1-6; possible D gene TRBD1, 6 bases. This CDR3 region has 17 residues. CDR1 and CDR2 (germline): MDHEN, SYDVKM. Trimming removed 3 bases from V and 6 bases from J, with 18 bases in between. CDR3 region: CASSFFGVGGGNSPLHF. The CDR3 nucleotides are TGTGCCAGCAGTTTCTTTGGGGTAGGAGGGGGTAATTCACCCCTCCACTTT.

This clonotype was seen a handful of times. The genes are TRBV7-3 and TRBJ2-3; 7 positions agree with TRBD2. The CDR3 is 14 amino acids. Trimming cost V 11 bases and J 2 bases; bases outside gene matches: 10. CDR1 is SGHTA and CDR2 is FQGTGA in the germline V gene. CDR3 sequence: CASSPSGFTDTQYF. The CDR3 coding sequence is TGTGCCTCCTCCCCTAGCGGATTCACAGATACGCAGTATTTT.

The chain uses TRBV4-3 and TRBJ1-3; no clear D. From germline, CDR1 is LGHNA and CDR2 YSLEER. The CDR3 runs 15 residues. The V end lost 0 bases, the J end lost 0 bases, and 6 bases lay between the germline ends. The CDR3 reads CASSQDRDSGNTIYF. In nucleotides, the CDR3 is TGCGCCAGCAGCCAAGATCGAGACTCTGGAAACACCATATATTTT.

The chain carries TRBV5-6 and TRBJ1-3; D is ambiguous. Trimming removed 5 bases from V and 0 bases from J, with 12 bases in between. The germline gives CDR1 SGHDT, CDR2 YYEEEE. The CDR3 consists of 15 residues. CDR3 residues: CASSRRRNSGNTIYF. Here the CDR3 DNA reads TGTGCCAGCAGTAGGAGACGAAACTCTGGAAACACCATATATTTT. The variable domain in full, with the rest retrieved from reference TRBV5-6 and TRBJ1-3, is DAGVTQSPTHLIKTRGQQVTLRCSPKSGHDTVSWYQQALGQGPQFIFQYYEEEERQRGNFPDRFSGHQFPNYSSELNVNALLLGDSALYLCASSRRRNSGNTIYFGEGSWLTVV.

This clonotype has at least ten counts. The V call is TRBV20-1, the J call TRBJ1-5; TRBD1 agrees at 8 bases. The J segment lost 7 bases and the V segment lost 3 bases, leaving 2 bases of the junction unmatched. Germline V gene lookup returns CDR1 DFQATT and CDR2 SNEGSKA (reference sequence). The CDR3 length is 12 residues. In DNA, the CDR3 is TGCAGTGCTAGGACAGGGGAACAGCCCCAGCATTTT. Encoded protein: CSARTGEQPQHF.

The rearrangement links TRBV7-9 to TRBJ2-2; no reliable D call. The CDR3 has 13 amino acids. The germline V gene encodes CDR1 SEHNR and CDR2 FQNEAQ (reference sequence). Trimming took off 5 bases at V and 6 bases at J, with 10 bases between the two ends. CDR3 sequence (DNA): TGTGCCAGCAGCCCGTCTGGGGCCGGGGAGCTGTTTTTT. The encoded protein is CASSPSGAGELFF.